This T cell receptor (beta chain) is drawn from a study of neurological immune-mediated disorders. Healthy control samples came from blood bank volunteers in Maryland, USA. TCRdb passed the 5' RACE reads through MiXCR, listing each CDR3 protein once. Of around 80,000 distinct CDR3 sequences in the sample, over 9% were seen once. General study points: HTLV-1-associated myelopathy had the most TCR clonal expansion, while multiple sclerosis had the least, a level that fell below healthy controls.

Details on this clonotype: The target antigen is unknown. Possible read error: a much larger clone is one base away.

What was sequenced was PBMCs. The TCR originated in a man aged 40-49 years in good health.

CDR3 sequence: CANSLTGEGYGYTF. The CDR3 region has the DNA TGCGCCAACAGCTTAACAGGGGAGGGCTATGGCTACACCTTC. The chain is built from TRBV5-1 and TRBJ1-2; TRBD1 matches at 7 bases. The CDR3 is 14 residues long. The germline V gene encodes CDR1 SGHRS and CDR2 YFSETQ.